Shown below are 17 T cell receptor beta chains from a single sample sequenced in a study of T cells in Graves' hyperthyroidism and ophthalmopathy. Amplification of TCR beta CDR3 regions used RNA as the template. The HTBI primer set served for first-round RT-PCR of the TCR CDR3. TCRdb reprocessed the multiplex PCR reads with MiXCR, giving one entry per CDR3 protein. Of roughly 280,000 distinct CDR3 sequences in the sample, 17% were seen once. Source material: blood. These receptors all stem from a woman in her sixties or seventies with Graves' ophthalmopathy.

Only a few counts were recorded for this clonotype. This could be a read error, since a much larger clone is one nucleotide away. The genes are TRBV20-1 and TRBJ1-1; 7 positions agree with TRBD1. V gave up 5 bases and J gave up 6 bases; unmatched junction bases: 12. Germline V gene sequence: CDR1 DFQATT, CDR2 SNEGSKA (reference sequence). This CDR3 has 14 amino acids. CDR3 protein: CSAGAGGRDAEAFF. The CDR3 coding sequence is TGCAGTGCTGGAGCAGGGGGTAGGGACGCTGAAGCTTTCTTT.

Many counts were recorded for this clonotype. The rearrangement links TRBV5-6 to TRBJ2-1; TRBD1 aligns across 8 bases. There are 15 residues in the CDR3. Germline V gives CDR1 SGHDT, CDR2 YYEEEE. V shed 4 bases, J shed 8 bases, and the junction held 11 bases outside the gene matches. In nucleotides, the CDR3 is TGTGCCAGCAGCCCAAGGACAGGGTCTGGGCATGAGCAGTTCTTC. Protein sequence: CASSPRTGSGHEQFF.

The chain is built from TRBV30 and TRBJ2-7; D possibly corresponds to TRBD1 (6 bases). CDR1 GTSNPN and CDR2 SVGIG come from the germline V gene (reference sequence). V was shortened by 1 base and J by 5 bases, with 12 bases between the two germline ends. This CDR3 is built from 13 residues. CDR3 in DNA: TGTGCCTGGAGTGGCATGCAGGGGAACGAGCAGTACTTC. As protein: CAWSGMQGNEQYF.

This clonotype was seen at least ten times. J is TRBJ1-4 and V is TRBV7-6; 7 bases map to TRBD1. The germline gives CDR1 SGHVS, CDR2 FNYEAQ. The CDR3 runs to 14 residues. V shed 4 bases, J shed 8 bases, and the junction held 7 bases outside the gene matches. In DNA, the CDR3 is TGTGCCAGCAGCTCAACAGGGGTCGGGGAAAAACTGTTTTTT. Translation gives CASSSTGVGEKLFF. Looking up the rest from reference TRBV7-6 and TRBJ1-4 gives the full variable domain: GAGVSQSPRYKVTKRGQDVALRCDPISGHVSLYWYRQALGQGPEFLTYFNYEAQQDKSGLPNDRFSAERPEGSISTLTIQRTEQRDSAMYRCASSSTGVGEKLFFGSGTQLSVL.

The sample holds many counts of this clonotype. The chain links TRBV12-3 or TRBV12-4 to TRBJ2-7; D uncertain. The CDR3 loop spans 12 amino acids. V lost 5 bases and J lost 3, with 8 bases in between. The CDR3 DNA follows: TGTGCCAGCAGTCTCAATCTCTACGAGCAGTACTTC. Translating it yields CASSLNLYEQYF.

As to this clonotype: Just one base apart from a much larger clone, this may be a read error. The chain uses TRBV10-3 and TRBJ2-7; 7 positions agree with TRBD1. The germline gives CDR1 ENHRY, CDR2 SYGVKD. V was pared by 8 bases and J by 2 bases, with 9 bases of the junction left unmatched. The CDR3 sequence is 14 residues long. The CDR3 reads CAIGPHRGAYEQYF. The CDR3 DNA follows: TGTGCCATCGGCCCCCACAGGGGCGCCTACGAGCAGTACTTC.

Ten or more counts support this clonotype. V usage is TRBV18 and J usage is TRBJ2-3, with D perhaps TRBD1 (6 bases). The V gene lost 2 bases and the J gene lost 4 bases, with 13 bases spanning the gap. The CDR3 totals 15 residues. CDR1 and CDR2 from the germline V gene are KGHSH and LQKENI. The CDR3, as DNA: TGTGCCAGCTCACCAACTCAGGGGTATCCAGATACGCAGTATTTT. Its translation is CASSPTQGYPDTQYF.

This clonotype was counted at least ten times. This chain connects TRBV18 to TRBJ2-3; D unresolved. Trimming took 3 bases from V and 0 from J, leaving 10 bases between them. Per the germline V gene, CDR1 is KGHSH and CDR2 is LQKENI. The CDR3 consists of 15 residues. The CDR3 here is CASSPLAHSTDTQYF. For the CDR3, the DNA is TGTGCCAGCTCACCCCTGGCACATAGCACAGATACGCAGTATTTT.

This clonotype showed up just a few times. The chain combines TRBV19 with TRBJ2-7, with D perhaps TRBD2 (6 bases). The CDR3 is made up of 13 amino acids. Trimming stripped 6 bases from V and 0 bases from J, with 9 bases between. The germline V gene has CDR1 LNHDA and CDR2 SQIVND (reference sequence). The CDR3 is CASRGTDSYEQYF. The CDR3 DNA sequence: TGTGCCAGTAGGGGGACTGACTCCTACGAGCAGTACTTC.

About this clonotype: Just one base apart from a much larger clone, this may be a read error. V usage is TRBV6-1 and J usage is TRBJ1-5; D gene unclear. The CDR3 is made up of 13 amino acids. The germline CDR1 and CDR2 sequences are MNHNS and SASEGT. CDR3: CASGEHTIQPQHF. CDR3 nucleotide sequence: TGTGCCAGCGGTGAGCATACAATCCAGCCCCAGCATTTT.

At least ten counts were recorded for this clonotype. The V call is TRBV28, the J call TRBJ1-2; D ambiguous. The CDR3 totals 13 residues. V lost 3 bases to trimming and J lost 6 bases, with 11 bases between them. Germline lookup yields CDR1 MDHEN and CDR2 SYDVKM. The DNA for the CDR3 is TGTGCCAGCAGTTTTGGCACGGTGGATGGCTACACCTTC. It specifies CASSFGTVDGYTF.

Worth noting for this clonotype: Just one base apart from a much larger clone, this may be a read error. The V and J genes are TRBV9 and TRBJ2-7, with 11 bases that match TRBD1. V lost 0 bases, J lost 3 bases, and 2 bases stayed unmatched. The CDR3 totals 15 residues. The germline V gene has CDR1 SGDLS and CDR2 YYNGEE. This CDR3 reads CASSVDGTGGYEQYF. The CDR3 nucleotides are TGTGCCAGCAGCGTAGATGGGACAGGGGGCTACGAGCAGTACTTC.

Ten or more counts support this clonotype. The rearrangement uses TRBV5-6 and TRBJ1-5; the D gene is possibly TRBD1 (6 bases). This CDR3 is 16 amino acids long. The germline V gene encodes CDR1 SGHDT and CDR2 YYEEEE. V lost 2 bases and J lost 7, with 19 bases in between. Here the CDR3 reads CASSFTGGGGSQPQHF. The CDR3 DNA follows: TGTGCCAGCAGCTTCACGGGGGGGGGCGGAAGCCAGCCCCAGCATTTT.

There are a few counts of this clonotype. CDR3 amino acids: CASNLQGRMNTEAFF. CDR3 nucleotides: TGTGCCAGTAACCTACAGGGGAGGATGAACACTGAAGCTTTCTTT. The rearrangement joins TRBV19 to TRBJ1-1, with 7 positions matching TRBD1. Looked up from germline, CDR1 is LNHDA and CDR2 is SQIVND (reference sequence). V trimming: 7 bases; J trimming: 0 bases; junction bases outside the gene matches: 8. The CDR3 contains 15 residues.

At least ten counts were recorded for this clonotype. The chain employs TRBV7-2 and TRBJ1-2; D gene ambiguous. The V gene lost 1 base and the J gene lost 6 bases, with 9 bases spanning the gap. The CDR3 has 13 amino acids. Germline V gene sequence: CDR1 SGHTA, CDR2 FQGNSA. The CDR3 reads CASSLGHFDGYTF. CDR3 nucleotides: TGTGCCAGCAGCTTAGGACACTTTGATGGCTACACCTTC.

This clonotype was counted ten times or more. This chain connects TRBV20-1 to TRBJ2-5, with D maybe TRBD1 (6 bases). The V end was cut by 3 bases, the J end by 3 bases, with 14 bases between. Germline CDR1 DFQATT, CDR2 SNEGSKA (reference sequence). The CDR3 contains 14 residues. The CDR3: CSASIGTGKETQYF. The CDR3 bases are TGCAGTGCTAGTATCGGAACAGGGAAAGAGACCCAGTACTTC.

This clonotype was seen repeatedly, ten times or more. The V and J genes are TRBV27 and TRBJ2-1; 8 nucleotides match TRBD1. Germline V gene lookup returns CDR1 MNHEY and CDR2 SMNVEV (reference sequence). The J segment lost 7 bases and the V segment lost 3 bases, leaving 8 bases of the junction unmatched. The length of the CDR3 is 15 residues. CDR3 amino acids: CASSFWQGAGNEQFF. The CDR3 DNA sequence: TGTGCCAGCAGTTTCTGGCAGGGGGCGGGTAATGAGCAGTTCTTC.